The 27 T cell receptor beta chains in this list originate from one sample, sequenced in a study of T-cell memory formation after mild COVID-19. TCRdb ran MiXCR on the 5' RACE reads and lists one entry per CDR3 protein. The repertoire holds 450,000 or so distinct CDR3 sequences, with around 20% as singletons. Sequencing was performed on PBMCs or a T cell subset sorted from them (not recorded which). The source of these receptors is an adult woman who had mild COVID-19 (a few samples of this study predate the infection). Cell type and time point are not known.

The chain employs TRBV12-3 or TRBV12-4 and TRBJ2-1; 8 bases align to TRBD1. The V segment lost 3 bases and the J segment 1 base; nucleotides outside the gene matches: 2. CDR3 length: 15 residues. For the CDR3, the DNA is TGTGCCAGCAGTTTGGGACAGGAGTCCTACAATGAGCAGTTCTTC. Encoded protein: CASSLGQESYNEQFF.

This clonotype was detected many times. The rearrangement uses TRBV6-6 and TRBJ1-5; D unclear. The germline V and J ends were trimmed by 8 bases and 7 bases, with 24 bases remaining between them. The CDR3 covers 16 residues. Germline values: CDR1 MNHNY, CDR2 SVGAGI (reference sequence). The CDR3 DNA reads TGTGCCAGCGATTCTGGTGTTATCCGGGAGGGACAGCCCCAGCATTTT. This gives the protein CASDSGVIREGQPQHF.

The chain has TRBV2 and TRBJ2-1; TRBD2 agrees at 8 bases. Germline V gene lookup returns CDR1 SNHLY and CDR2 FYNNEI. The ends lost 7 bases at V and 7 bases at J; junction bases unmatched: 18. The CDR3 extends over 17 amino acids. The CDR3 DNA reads TGTGCCAGCAACCGCGTCTGGCGGGGGGCACGGATGAATGAGCAGTTCTTC. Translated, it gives CASNRVWRGARMNEQFF.

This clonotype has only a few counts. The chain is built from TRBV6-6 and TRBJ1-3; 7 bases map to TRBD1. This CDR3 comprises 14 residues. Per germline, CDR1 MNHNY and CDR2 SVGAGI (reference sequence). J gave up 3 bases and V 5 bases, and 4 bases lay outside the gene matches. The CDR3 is CASSTGTVGNTIYF. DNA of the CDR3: TGTGCCAGCAGTACCGGGACAGTTGGAAACACCATATATTTT.

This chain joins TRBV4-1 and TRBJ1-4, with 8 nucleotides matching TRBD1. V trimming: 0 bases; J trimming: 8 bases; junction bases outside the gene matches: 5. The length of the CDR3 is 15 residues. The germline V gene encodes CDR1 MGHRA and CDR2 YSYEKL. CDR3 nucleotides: TGCGCCAGCAGCCAAGATGGACAGGGTGGGGAAAAACTGTTTTTT. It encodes CASSQDGQGGEKLFF.

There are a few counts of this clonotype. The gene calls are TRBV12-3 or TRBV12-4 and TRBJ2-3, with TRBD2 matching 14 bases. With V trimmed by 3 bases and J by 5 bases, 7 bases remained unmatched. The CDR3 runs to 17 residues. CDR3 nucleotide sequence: TGTGCCAGCAGTTTCTCAGGGACTAGCGGGAGTATAGATACGCAGTATTTT. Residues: CASSFSGTSGSIDTQYF.

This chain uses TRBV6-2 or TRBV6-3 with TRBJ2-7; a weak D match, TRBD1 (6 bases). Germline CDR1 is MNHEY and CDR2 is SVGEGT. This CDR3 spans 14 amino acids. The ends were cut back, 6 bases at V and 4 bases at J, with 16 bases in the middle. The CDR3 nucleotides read TGTGCCAGCAGACCCGGACAGATTCCGTACGAGCAGTACTTC. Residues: CASRPGQIPYEQYF.

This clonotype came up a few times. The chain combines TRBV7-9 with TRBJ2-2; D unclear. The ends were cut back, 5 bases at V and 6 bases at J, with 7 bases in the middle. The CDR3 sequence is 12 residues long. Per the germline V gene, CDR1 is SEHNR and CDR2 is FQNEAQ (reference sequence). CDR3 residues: CASSQTSGELFF. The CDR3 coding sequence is TGTGCCAGCAGCCAGACGTCCGGGGAGCTGTTTTTT.

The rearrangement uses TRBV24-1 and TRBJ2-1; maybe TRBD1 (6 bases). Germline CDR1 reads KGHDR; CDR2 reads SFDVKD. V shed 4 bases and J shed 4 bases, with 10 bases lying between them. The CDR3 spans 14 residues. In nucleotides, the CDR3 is TGTGCCACCAGTGAAGCAGGGGCTTACAATGAGCAGTTCTTC. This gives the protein CATSEAGAYNEQFF.

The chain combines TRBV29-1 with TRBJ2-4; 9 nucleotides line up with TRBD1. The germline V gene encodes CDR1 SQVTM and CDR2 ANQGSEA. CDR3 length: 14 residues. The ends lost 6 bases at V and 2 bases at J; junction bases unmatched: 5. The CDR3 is CSVKGQGTKNIQYF. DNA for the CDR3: TGCAGCGTGAAGGGACAGGGAACCAAAAACATTCAGTACTTC.

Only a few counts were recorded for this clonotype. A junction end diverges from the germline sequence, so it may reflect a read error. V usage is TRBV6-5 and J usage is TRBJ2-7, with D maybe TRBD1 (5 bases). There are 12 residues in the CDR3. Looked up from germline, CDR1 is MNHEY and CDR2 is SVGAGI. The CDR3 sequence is CACRANGYEQYF. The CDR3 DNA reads TGTGCCTGCAGGGCAAATGGGTACGAGCAGTACTTC.

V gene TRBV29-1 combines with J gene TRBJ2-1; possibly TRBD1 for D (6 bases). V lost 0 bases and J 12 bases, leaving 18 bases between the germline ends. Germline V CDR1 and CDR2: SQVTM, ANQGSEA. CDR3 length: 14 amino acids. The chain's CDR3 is CSVEDVQRTELQFF. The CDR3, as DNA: TGCAGCGTTGAAGACGTCCAAAGGACAGAATTGCAGTTCTTC.

The CDR3 nucleotides read TGTGCCAGCAGCTTAGATAGCGGGCTCACCTACGAGCAGTACTTC. This sequence encodes CASSLDSGLTYEQYF. The chain is built from TRBV7-3 and TRBJ2-7; TRBD2 aligns across 7 bases. The CDR3 is 15 residues long. V shed 2 bases, J shed 2 bases, and the junction held 6 bases outside the gene matches. CDR1 is SGHTA and CDR2 is FQGTGA in the germline V gene.

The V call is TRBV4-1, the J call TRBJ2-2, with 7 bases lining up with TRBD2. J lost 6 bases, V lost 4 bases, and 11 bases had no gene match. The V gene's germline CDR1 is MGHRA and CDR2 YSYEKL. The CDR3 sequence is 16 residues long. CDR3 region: CASSPLPAGVSGELFF. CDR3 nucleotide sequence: TGCGCCAGCAGCCCCCTTCCGGCGGGAGTATCCGGGGAGCTGTTTTTT.

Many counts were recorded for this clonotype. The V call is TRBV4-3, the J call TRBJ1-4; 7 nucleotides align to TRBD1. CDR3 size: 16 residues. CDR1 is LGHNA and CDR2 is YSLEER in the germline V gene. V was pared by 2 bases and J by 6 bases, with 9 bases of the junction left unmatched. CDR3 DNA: TGCGCCAGCAGCCAACAACAGCACAGGGGTGATGAAAAACTGTTTTTT. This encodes CASSQQQHRGDEKLFF.

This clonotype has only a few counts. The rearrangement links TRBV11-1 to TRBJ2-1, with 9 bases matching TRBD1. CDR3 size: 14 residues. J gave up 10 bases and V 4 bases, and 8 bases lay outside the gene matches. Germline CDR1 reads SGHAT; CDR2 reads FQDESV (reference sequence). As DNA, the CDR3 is TGTGCCAGCAGCTACGGGACAGGGTACTTAGAGCAGTTCTTC. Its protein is CASSYGTGYLEQFF.

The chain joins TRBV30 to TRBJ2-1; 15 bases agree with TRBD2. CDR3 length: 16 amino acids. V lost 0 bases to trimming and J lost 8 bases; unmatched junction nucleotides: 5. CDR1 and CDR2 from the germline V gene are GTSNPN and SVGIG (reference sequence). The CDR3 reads CAWSVGTSGRIDEQFF. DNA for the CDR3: TGTGCCTGGAGTGTAGGGACTAGCGGGAGGATCGATGAGCAGTTCTTC. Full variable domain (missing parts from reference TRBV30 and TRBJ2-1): SQTIHQWPATLVQPVGSPLSLECTVEGTSNPNLYWYRQAAGRGLQLLFYSVGIGQISSEVPQNLSASRPQDRQFILSSKKLLLSDSGFYLCAWSVGTSGRIDEQFFGPGTRLTVL.

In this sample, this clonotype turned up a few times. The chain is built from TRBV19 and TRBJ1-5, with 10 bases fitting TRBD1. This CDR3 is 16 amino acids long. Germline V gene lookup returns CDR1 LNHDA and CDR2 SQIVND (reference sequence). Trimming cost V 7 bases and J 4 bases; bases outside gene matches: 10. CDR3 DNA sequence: TGTGCCAGTACTTGGTTGGGACAGGGGAGGAATCAGCCCCAGCATTTT. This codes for CASTWLGQGRNQPQHF.

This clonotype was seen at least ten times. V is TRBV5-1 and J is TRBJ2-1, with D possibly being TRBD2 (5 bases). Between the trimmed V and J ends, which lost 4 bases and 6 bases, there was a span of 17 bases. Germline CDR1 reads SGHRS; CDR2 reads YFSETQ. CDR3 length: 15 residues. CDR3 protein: CASSTGSSTGNEQFF. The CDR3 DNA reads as TGCGCCAGCAGCACGGGATCATCGACCGGCAATGAGCAGTTCTTC.

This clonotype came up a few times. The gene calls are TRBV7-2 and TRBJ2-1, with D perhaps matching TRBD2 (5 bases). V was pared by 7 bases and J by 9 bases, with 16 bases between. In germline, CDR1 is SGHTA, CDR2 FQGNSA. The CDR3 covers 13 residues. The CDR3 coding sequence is TGTGCCAGCACCAAAGGGAGTGAGGGTGAGCAGTTCTTC. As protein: CASTKGSEGEQFF. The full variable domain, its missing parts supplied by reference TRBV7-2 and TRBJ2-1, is GAGVSQSPSNKVTEKGKDVELRCDPISGHTALYWYRQSLGQGLEFLIYFQGNSAPDKSGLPSDRFSAERTGGSVSTLTIQRTQQEDSAVYLCASTKGSEGEQFFGPGTRLTVL.

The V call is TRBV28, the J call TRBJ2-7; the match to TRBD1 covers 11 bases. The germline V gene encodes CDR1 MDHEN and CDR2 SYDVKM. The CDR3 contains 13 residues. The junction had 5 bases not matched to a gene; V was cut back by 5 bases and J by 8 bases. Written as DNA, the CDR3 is TGTGCCAGCAGTCGGGACAGGGGGTATCAGCAGTACTTC. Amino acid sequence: CASSRDRGYQQYF.

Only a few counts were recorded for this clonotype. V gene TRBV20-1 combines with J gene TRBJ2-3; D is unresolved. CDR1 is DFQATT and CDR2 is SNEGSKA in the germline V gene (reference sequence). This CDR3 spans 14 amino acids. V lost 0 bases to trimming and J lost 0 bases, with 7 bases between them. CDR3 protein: CSAREITSTDTQYF. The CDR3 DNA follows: TGCAGTGCTAGAGAGATCACGAGCACAGATACGCAGTATTTT.

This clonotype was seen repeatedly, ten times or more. In nucleotides, the CDR3 is TGTGCCAGCAGCACTGACCCGCGTGGGTCCTACGAGCAGTACTTC. It yields the protein CASSTDPRGSYEQYF. The V and J genes are TRBV7-6 and TRBJ2-7, with D unresolved. This CDR3 has 15 amino acids. With 5 bases removed from V and 1 base from J, the gap between germline ends came to 15 bases. From germline, CDR1 is SGHVS and CDR2 FNYEAQ.

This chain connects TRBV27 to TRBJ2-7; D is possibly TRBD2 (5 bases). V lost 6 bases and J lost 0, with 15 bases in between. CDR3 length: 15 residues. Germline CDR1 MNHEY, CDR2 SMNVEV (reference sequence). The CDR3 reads CASSHIPRDSYEQYF. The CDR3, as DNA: TGTGCCAGCAGCCACATCCCCCGGGACTCCTACGAGCAGTACTTC.

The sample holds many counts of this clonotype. In DNA form, the CDR3 reads TGCGCCAGCAGCCCGGGAGGACGGGAGACCCAGTACTTC. Its translation is CASSPGGRETQYF. The chain employs TRBV5-1 and TRBJ2-5; 7 bases agree with TRBD2. The CDR3 extends over 13 amino acids. The germline V gene encodes CDR1 SGHRS and CDR2 YFSETQ. V lost 4 bases, J lost 5 bases, and 5 bases stayed unmatched.

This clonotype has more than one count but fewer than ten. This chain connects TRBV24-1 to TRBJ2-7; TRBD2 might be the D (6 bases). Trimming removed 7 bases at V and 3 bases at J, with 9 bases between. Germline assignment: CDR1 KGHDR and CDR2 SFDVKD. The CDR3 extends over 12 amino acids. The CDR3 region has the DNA TGTGCCACCAGCGGCGGGAACTACGAGCAGTACTTC. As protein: CATSGGNYEQYF.

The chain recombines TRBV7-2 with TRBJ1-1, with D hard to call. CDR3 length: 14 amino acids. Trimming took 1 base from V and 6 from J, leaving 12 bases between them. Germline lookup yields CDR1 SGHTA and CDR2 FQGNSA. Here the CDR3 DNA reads TGTGCCAGCAGCTTAGGATGGGATATACCTGAAGCTTTCTTT. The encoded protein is CASSLGWDIPEAFF.